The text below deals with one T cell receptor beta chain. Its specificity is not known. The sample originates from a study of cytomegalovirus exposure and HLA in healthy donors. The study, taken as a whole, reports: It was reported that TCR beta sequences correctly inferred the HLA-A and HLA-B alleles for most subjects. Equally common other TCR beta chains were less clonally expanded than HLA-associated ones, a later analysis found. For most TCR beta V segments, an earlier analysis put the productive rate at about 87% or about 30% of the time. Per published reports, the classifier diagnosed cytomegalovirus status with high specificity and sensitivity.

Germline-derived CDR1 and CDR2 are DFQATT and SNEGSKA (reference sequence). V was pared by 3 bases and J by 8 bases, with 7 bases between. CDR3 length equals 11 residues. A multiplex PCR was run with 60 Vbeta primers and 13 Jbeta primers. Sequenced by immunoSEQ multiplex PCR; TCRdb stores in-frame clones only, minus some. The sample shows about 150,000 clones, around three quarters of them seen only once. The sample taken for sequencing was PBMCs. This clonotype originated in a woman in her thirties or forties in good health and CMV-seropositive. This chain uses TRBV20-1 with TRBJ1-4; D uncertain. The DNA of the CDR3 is TGCAGTGCTAGCCGGGAGGAAAAACTGTTTTTT. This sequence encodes CSASREEKLFF.